The rows below give T cell receptor beta chains drawn from one sample of a study of response to subunit inactivated influenza vaccine. TCRdb re-called the RT-PCR reads through MiXCR, storing one row per CDR3 protein. The sample consists of 490,000 or so distinct CDR3 sequences, roughly 8.2% of them appearing once. Sequenced here: PBMCs from blood, sampled roughly 24 months after vaccination. Source of these receptors: a man in his fifties or sixties who received an inactivated influenza vaccine. Each CDR3 is given with its conserved first and last residue. Fields, in order: CDR3 protein, CDR3 DNA, J gene, D gene, clone size, CDR3 length, V gene. D genes are given only for firm matches. Not all rows give a size; the values are once, few, many and, for expanded clones, a class.

CSARGGPGPSSGNTIYF	TGCAGTGCTAGAGGTGGACCAGGACCGTCCTCTGGAAACACCATATATTTT	TRBJ1-3	.	many	17	TRBV20-1
CASSLRYQETQYF	TGTGCCAGCTCACTTCGGTACCAAGAGACCCAGTACTTC	TRBJ2-5	.	.	13	TRBV18
CASSFYGLTNYGYTF	TGTGCCAGCAGCTTCTATGGGCTTACTAACTATGGCTACACCTTC	TRBJ1-2	.	few	15	TRBV7-2
CSATKMGGGNQPQHF	TGCAGTGCCACAAAGATGGGGGGTGGCAATCAGCCCCAGCATTTT	TRBJ1-5	.	many	15	TRBV20-1
CASSYSRSRGGETQYF	TGTGCCAGCAGTTACTCGAGGTCCCGGGGAGGCGAGACCCAGTACTTC	TRBJ2-5	.	few	16	TRBV6-5
CATSRKGDANEKLFF	TGTGCCACCAGCAGGAAAGGGGATGCTAATGAAAAACTGTTTTTT	TRBJ1-4	.	.	15	TRBV15
CASRSGQAGANVLTF	TGTGCCAGCAGGTCGGGACAGGCTGGGGCCAACGTCCTGACTTTC	TRBJ2-6	TRBD1	few	15	TRBV6-1
CVSSAQISNNEQFF	TGTGTCAGCAGCGCACAGATCAGCAACAATGAGCAGTTCTTC	TRBJ2-1	.	few	14	TRBV7-3
CASSQQNRAGTEAFF	TGCGCCAGCAGCCAACAAAACCGGGCGGGCACTGAAGCTTTCTTT	TRBJ1-1	.	.	15	TRBV4-3
CASGYTGQGVNIQYF	TGTGCCAGCGGGTATACGGGACAGGGGGTCAACATTCAGTACTTC	TRBJ2-4	TRBD1	.	15	TRBV6-1
CASSLDHGGTTYEQYF	TGTGCCAGCAGCTTAGATCATGGCGGGACAACATACGAGCAGTACTTC	TRBJ2-7	.	few	16	TRBV11-2
CASSEVVGTAAQPQHF	TGTGCCAGCAGTGAAGTTGTAGGGACAGCCGCACAGCCCCAGCATTTT	TRBJ1-5	TRBD1	many	16	TRBV6-1
CASSQELGGIAGELFF	TGCGCCAGCAGCCAAGAGCTCGGGGGCATTGCCGGGGAGCTGTTTTTT	TRBJ2-2	.	many	16	TRBV4-3
CASAWGAGNTEAFF	TGTGCCAGCGCCTGGGGGGCGGGGAACACTGAAGCTTTCTTT	TRBJ1-1	.	few	14	TRBV7-9
CASSLVDRNTEAFF	TGCGCCAGCAGCTTGGTCGACAGAAACACTGAAGCTTTCTTT	TRBJ1-1	.	many	14	TRBV5-1
CATSRQTGGGYEQYF	TGTGCCACCAGCAGACAGACAGGGGGCGGCTACGAGCAGTACTTC	TRBJ2-7	TRBD1	.	15	TRBV15
CASSLSLRQGAQETQYF	TGTGCCAGCAGTTTATCCCTACGACAGGGAGCTCAAGAGACCCAGTACTTC	TRBJ2-5	TRBD1	.	17	TRBV28
CASSRARNTEAFF	TGTGCCAGCAGCCGGGCCCGGAACACTGAAGCTTTCTTT	TRBJ1-1	.	many	13	TRBV14
CSARDTGEQPQHF	TGCAGTGCTCGTGACACGGGCGAACAGCCCCAGCATTTT	TRBJ1-5	.	many	13	TRBV20-1
CASSWGTGQQLYEQYF	TGTGCCAGCAGCTGGGGAACAGGTCAACAACTCTACGAGCAGTACTTC	TRBJ2-7	.	few	16	TRBV5-6
CASGNWDSYEQYF	TGTGCCAGCGGTAACTGGGACTCCTACGAGCAGTACTTC	TRBJ2-7	.	many	13	TRBV28
CASSYSKNSLTDTQYF	TGTGCCAGCAGTTACTCGAAAAATTCTCTCACAGATACGCAGTATTTT	TRBJ2-3	.	.	16	TRBV6-2/TRBV6-3
CSARDTLAGATQYF	TGCAGTGCTAGAGATACTCTAGCGGGAGCCACGCAGTATTTT	TRBJ2-3	TRBD2	few	14	TRBV20-1
CASSQEQGSSYTF	TGCGCCAGCAGCCAGGAGCAGGGGTCAAGCTACACCTTC	TRBJ1-2	.	many	13	TRBV5-1
CASSWTTTNEKLFF	TGTGCCAGCAGTTGGACCACAACTAATGAAAAACTGTTTTTT	TRBJ1-4	.	few	14	TRBV28
CSARTGPTLNEQFF	TGCAGTGCTAGAACGGGACCTACGTTGAATGAGCAGTTCTTC	TRBJ2-1	.	many	14	TRBV20-1
CASSELDGYNEQFF	TGTGCCAGCAGCGAATTGGACGGATACAATGAGCAGTTCTTC	TRBJ2-1	.	.	14	TRBV11-2
CASSQDYDLGEKLFF	TGTGCCAGCAGCCAAGATTACGACCTCGGGGAAAAACTGTTTTTT	TRBJ1-4	.	.	15	TRBV4-2
CSAPDTGSTEAFF	TGCAGTGCGCCGGACACCGGGAGCACTGAAGCTTTCTTT	TRBJ1-1	.	many	13	TRBV20-1
CASSPGSAGASDTQYF	TGTGCCAGCAGCCCCGGGTCGGCAGGGGCTTCAGATACGCAGTATTTT	TRBJ2-3	.	many	16	TRBV12-3/TRBV12-4
CSVYDRATYEQYF	TGCAGCGTTTACGACAGGGCGACCTACGAGCAGTACTTC	TRBJ2-7	TRBD1	.	13	TRBV29-1
CSARERGGTEAFF	TGCAGTGCTAGAGAAAGGGGAGGCACTGAAGCTTTCTTT	TRBJ1-1	.	few	13	TRBV20-1
CASSQSTGSTNEKLFF	TGTGCCAGCAGCCAGAGCACAGGCTCCACTAATGAAAAACTGTTTTTT	TRBJ1-4	.	.	16	TRBV4-2
CASSHTAGISYEQYF	TGCGCCAGCAGCCATACTGCAGGGATTTCCTACGAGCAGTACTTC	TRBJ2-7	.	few	15	TRBV4-1
CASSFMVSSGTDTQYF	TGTGCCAGCAGTTTTATGGTTAGCAGTGGCACAGATACGCAGTATTTT	TRBJ2-3	.	.	16	TRBV27
CASSLVGPPQHF	TGTGCCAGCAGCTTGGTCGGCCCGCCCCAGCATTTT	TRBJ1-5	.	.	12	TRBV5-8
CASSPRGLGPRGRSYGYTF	TGTGCCAGCAGTCCCCGAGGCCTAGGTCCCAGGGGAAGGTCCTATGGCTACACCTTC	TRBJ1-2	.	many	19	TRBV28
CASSSTTGFRGYTF	TGTGCCAGCAGTTCGACCACAGGGTTCAGGGGCTACACCTTC	TRBJ1-2	.	many	14	TRBV12-3/TRBV12-4
CASSPSGSGTDTQYF	TGTGCCAGCAGCCCTAGCGGGAGTGGAACAGATACGCAGTATTTT	TRBJ2-3	TRBD2	many	15	TRBV7-3
CSAKTQGARTEAFF	TGCAGTGCCAAGACCCAGGGGGCGCGAACTGAAGCTTTCTTT	TRBJ1-1	TRBD1	.	14	TRBV20-1
CASSTRQGEETQYF	TGTGCCAGCAGTACCCGACAGGGGGAGGAGACCCAGTACTTC	TRBJ2-5	TRBD1	.	14	TRBV12-3/TRBV12-4
CAISPTSGGDNEQFF	TGTGCCATCAGCCCGACTAGCGGGGGGGACAATGAGCAGTTCTTC	TRBJ2-1	TRBD2	many	15	TRBV10-3
CSATKGNQPQHF	TGCAGTGCCACGAAAGGAAATCAGCCCCAGCATTTT	TRBJ1-5	.	few	12	TRBV20-1
CASQGASYNEQFF	TGTGCCAGCCAAGGGGCTTCGTACAATGAGCAGTTCTTC	TRBJ2-1	.	few	13	TRBV6-2/TRBV6-3
CASSQGGRGSYWNSPLHF	TGCGCCAGCAGCCAAGGGGGCCGCGGGAGCTATTGGAATTCACCCCTCCACTTT	TRBJ1-6	.	.	18	TRBV4-3
CASSVGISGSRYEQYF	TGTGCCAGCAGCGTAGGAATTAGCGGGAGTCGCTACGAGCAGTACTTC	TRBJ2-7	TRBD2	many	16	TRBV9
CASSQDRYRRETQYF	TGCGCCAGCAGCCAAGATCGGTACAGGCGGGAGACCCAGTACTTC	TRBJ2-5	.	.	15	TRBV4-1
CASSWAADYEQYF	TGTGCCAGCAGCTGGGCAGCGGACTACGAGCAGTACTTC	TRBJ2-7	.	many	13	TRBV7-2
CASARGGMNTEAFF	TGCGCCAGCGCCCGGGGGGGCATGAACACTGAAGCTTTCTTT	TRBJ1-1	.	few	14	TRBV5-1
CAISEGRQYEQYF	TGTGCCATCAGTGAGGGAAGGCAGTACGAGCAGTACTTC	TRBJ2-7	.	few	13	TRBV10-3
CASSPSPGDYYEQYF	TGTGCCAGCAGCCCCAGTCCAGGGGATTACTACGAGCAGTACTTC	TRBJ2-7	.	.	15	TRBV9